Each of the 9 T cell receptor beta chains below was sequenced from the same sample in a study of blood T cell repertoires in COVID-19. Sequencing used immunoSEQ multiplex PCR; TCRdb keeps in-frame clones, though not all of them. The table shows tens of thousands of clones, with around 86% occurring only once. Material: peripheral blood. Every receptor here comes from a woman aged 70-85 years with active COVID-19.

This clone has just one count. The V gene is TRBV19, the J gene TRBJ1-1; 8 bases align to TRBD1. CDR3 length: 14 residues. After removal of 5 bases from V and 5 bases from J, the junction contained 7 bases not matched to a gene. Germline CDR1 is LNHDA and CDR2 is SQIVND (reference sequence). The CDR3 sequence is CASSPGQGGTEAFF. CDR3 coding DNA: TGTGCCAGTAGTCCCGGACAGGGCGGGACTGAAGCTTTCTTT.

The rearrangement links TRBV6-5 to TRBJ2-7; 7 bases match TRBD1. The germline CDR1 and CDR2 sequences are MNHEY and SVGAGI. This CDR3 is built from 13 residues. Trimming removed 5 bases from V and 1 base from J; junction bases left unmatched: 2. CDR3 loop: CASSQGQSYEQYF. The CDR3 bases are TGTGCCAGCAGTCAGGGACAGTCCTACGAGCAGTACTTC.

On this clone itself: One junction end disagrees with the germline gene, perhaps due to a read error. This chain joins TRBV12-3 or TRBV12-4 and TRBJ2-7; D remains unclear. The CDR3 has 12 residues. Here the CDR3 DNA reads TGTGCCAGCAGTTTAAACGAACCGACAATTCCCTTC. The encoded protein is CASSLNEPTIPF.

The chain carries TRBV12-3 or TRBV12-4 and TRBJ1-2, with 8 nucleotides matching TRBD1. This CDR3 has 13 residues. The trim removed 6 bases at V and 4 bases at J, leaving 4 bases unmatched. CDR3 DNA: TGTGCCAGCAGGTTGGGACAGGCCTATGGCTACACCTTC. Translated, it gives CASRLGQAYGYTF.

The chain links TRBV19 to TRBJ2-3, with D perhaps matching TRBD2 (7 bases). The CDR3 spans 16 residues. Germline V gene data show CDR1 as LNHDA and CDR2 as SQIVND (reference sequence). V lost 6 bases and J 2 bases, leaving 18 bases between the germline ends. CDR3 nucleotide sequence: TGTGCCAGTAGCACTTATCGGGGGGCCGCCACAGATACGCAGTATTTT. Protein: CASSTYRGAATDTQYF.

J is TRBJ2-7 and V is TRBV7-2; 10 nucleotides agree with TRBD2. The V and J ends lost 1 base and 4 bases, in that order; junction bases with no gene match: 4. This CDR3 comprises 15 residues. Germline CDR1 is SGHTA and CDR2 is FQGNSA. CDR3 protein: CASSLVLAGLYEQYF. The CDR3 DNA is TGTGCCAGCAGCTTAGTACTAGCGGGGCTATACGAGCAGTACTTC.

V is TRBV12-5 and J is TRBJ2-7; no firm D call. Germline lookup yields CDR1 LGHNT and CDR2 FRNRAP. Deletions cut 6 bases from V and 5 bases from J, with 20 bases between. This CDR3 has 15 amino acids. In DNA, the CDR3 is TGTGCTAGTGGAATAGAGCGATCTTGGAGCAACGAGCAGTACTTC. Protein sequence: CASGIERSWSNEQYF.

The V gene is TRBV29-1, the J gene TRBJ1-2; the match to TRBD1 covers 8 bases. The CDR3 has 14 amino acids. V lost 1 base, J lost 7 bases, and 8 bases stayed unmatched. CDR1 is SQVTM, CDR2 ANQGSEA, per germline. The CDR3 region has the DNA TGCAGCGTTGAAGTTCCGGCAGGGGGCAGTGGCTACACCTTC. Protein sequence: CSVEVPAGGSGYTF.

The chain has TRBV7-3 and TRBJ2-4, with 8 positions matching TRBD2. The V gene end was trimmed by 4 bases and the J gene end by 8 bases; junction bases not matched to a gene: 4. CDR3 length: 13 residues. Germline values: CDR1 SGHTA, CDR2 FQGTGA. The CDR3 reads CASSSGLEDIQYF. Here the CDR3 DNA reads TGTGCCAGCAGCTCGGGACTAGAGGACATTCAGTACTTC.